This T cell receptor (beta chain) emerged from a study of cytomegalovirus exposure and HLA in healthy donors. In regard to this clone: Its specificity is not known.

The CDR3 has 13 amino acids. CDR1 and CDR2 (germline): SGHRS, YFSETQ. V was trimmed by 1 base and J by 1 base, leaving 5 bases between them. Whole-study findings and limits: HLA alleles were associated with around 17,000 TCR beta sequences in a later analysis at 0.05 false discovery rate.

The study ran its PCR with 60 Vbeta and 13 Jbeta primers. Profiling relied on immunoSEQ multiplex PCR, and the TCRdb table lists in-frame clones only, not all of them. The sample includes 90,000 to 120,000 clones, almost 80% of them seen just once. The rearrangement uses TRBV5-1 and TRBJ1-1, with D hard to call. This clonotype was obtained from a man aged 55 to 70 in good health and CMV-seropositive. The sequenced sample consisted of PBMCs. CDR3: CASSLRQNTEAFF. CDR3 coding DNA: TGCGCCAGCAGCTTGAGACAGAACACTGAAGCTTTCTTT.